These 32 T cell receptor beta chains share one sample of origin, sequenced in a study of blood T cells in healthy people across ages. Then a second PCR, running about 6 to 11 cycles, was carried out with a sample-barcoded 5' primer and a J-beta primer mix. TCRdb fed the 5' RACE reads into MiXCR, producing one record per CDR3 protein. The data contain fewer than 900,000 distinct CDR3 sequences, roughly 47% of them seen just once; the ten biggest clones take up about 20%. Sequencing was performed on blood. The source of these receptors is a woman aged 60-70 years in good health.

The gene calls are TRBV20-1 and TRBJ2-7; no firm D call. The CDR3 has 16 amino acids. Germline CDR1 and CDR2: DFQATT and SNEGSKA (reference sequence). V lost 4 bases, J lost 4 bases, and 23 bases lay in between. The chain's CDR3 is CSAITSRDPLFYEQYF. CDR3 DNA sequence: TGCAGTGCTATAACGTCCCGAGACCCTCTATTTTACGAGCAGTACTTC.

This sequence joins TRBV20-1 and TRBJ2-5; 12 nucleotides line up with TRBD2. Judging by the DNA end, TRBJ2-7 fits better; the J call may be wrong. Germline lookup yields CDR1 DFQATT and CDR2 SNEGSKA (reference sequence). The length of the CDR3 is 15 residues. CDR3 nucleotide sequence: TGCAGTGCTAGAAGGGTGACTAGCGGGAGTAACGAGCAGTACTTC. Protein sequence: CSARRVTSGSNEQYF.

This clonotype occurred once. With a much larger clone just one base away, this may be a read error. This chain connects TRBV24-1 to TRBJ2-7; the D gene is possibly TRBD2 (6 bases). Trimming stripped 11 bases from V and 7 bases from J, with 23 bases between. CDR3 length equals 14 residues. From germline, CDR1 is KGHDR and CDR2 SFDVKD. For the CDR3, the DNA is TGTGCCATCGGCCGGGACGGACTATACAATGAGCAGTACTTC. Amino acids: CAIGRDGLYNEQYF.

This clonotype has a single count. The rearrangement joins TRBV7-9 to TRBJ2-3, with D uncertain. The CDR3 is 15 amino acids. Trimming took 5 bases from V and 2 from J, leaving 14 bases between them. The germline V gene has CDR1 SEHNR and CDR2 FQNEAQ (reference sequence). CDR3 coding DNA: TGTGCCAGCAGCCGTCCCGTAGAATTCACAGATACGCAGTATTTT. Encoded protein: CASSRPVEFTDTQYF.

The CDR3 nucleotides are TGTGCCAGCAGCTTTCGACAGGGGCCTTCCTCTGGGGCCAACGTCCTGACTTTC. As protein: CASSFRQGPSSGANVLTF. V usage is TRBV6-1 and J usage is TRBJ2-6, with 8 bases that match TRBD1. CDR1 is MNHNS and CDR2 is SASEGT in the germline V gene. Trimming at V came to 6 bases and at J to 0 bases, leaving 10 bases not matched to a gene. The CDR3 runs to 18 residues.

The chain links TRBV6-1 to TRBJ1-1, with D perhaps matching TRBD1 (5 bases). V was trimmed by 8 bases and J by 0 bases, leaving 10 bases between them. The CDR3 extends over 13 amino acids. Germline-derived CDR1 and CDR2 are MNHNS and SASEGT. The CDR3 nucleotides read TGTGCCAGCTCGGTGACAGTGAACACTGAAGCTTTCTTT. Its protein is CASSVTVNTEAFF.

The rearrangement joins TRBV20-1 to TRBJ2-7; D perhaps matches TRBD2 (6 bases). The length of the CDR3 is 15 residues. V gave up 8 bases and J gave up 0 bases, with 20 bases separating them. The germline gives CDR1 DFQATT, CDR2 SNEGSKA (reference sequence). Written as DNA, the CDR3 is TGCAGTTACACCTCTCGGGACTCCTTCTCCTACGAGCAGTACTTC. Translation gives CSYTSRDSFSYEQYF.

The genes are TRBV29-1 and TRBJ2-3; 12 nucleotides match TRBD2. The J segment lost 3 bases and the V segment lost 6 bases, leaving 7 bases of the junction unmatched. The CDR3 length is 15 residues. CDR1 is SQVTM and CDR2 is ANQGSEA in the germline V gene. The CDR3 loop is CSVSGLAGITDTQYF. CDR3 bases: TGCAGCGTCTCTGGACTAGCGGGGATAACAGATACGCAGTATTTT.

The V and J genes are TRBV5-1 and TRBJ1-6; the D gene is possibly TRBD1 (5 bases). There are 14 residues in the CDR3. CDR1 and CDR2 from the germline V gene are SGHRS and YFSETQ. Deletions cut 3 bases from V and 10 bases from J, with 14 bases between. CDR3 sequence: CASSSTGTSSPLHF. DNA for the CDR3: TGCGCCAGCAGCTCGACCGGGACCTCCTCACCCCTCCACTTT.

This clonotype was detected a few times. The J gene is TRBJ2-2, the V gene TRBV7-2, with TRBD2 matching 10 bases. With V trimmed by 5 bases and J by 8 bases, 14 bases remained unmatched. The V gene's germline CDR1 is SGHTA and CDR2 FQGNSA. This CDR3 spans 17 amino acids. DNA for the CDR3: TGTGCCAGCAGCCCGATTCCTAGCGGGAGTAGTTTGGGGGAGCTGTTTTTT. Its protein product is CASSPIPSGSSLGELFF.

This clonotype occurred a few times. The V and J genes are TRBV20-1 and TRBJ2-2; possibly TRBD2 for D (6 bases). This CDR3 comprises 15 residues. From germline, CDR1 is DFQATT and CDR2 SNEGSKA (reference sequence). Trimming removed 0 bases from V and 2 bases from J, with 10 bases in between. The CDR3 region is CSARDTGGNTGELFF. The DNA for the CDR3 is TGCAGTGCTAGAGATACCGGGGGAAACACCGGGGAGCTGTTTTTT.

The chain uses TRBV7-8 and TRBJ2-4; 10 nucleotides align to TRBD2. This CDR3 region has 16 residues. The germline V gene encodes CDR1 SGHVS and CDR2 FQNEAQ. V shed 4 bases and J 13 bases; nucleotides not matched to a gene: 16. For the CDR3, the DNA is TGTGCCAGCAGCTATTCGAGAGCGGGAGGGCTATATGAGCAGTACTTC. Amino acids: CASSYSRAGGLYEQYF.

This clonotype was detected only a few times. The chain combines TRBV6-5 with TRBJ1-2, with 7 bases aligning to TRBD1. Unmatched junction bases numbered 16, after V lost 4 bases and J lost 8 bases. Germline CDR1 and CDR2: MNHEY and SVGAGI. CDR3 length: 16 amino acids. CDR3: CASSFGIPGQKDGYTF. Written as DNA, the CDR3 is TGTGCCAGCAGTTTCGGCATTCCGGGACAGAAGGACGGCTACACCTTC.

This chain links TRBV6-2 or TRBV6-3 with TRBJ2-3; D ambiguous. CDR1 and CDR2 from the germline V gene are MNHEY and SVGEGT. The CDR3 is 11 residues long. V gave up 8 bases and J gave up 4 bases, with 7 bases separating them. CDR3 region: CASGRPDTQYF. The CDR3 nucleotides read TGTGCCAGCGGACGGCCAGATACGCAGTATTTT.

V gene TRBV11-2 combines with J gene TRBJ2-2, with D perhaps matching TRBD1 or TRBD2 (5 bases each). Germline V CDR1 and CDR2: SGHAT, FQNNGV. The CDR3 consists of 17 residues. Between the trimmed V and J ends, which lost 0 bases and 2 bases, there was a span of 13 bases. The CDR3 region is CASSLDRGQGNTGELFF. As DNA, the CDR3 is TGTGCCAGCAGCTTAGATCGGGGCCAGGGCAACACCGGGGAGCTGTTTTTT.

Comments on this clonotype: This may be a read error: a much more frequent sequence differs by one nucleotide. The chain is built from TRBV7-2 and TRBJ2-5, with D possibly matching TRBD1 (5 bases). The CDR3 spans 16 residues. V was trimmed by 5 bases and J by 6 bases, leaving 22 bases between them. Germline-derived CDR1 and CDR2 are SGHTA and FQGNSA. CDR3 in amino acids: CASSLGLGLLRKTQYF. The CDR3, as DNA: TGTGCCAGCAGCCTCGGGCTGGGGCTGTTGCGGAAGACCCAGTACTTC. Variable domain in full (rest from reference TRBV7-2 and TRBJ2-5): GAGVSQSPSNKVTEKGKDVELRCDPISGHTALYWYRQSLGQGLEFLIYFQGNSAPDKSGLPSDRFSAERTGGSVSTLTIQRTQQEDSAVYLCASSLGLGLLRKTQYFGPGTRLLVL.

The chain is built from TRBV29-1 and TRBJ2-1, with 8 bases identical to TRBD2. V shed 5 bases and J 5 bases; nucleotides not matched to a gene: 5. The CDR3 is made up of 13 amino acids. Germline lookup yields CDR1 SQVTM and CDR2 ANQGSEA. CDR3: CSVRGGGNNEQFF. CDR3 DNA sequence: TGCAGCGTTAGAGGCGGGGGGAACAATGAGCAGTTCTTC.

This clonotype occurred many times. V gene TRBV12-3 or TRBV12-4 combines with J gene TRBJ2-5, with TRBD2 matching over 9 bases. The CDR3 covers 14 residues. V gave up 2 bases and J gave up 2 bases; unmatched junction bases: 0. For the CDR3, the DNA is TGTGCCAGCAGTTTACTAGCGGGGCAAGAGACCCAGTACTTC. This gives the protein CASSLLAGQETQYF.

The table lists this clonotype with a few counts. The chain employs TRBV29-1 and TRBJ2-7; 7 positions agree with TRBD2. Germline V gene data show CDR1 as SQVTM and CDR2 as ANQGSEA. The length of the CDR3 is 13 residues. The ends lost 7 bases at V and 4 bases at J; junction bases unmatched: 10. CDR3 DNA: TGCAGCGCGAGGGAGGGAATGGCATACGAGCAGTACTTC. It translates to CSAREGMAYEQYF.

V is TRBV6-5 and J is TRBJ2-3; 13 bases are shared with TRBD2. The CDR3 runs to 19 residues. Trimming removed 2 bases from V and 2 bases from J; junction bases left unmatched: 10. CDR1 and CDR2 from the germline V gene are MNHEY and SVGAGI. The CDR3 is CASSYDTSGGGLYTDTQYF. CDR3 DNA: TGTGCCAGCAGTTACGACACTAGCGGGGGGGGCTTGTACACAGATACGCAGTATTTT.

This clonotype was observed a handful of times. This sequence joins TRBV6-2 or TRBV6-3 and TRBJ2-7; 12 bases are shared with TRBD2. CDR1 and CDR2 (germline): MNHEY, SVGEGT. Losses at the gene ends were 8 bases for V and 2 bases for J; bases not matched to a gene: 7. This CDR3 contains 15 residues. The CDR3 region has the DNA TGTGCCAGCTGGACTAGCGGGAAGGGGGCCTACGAGCAGTACTTC. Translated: CASWTSGKGAYEQYF.

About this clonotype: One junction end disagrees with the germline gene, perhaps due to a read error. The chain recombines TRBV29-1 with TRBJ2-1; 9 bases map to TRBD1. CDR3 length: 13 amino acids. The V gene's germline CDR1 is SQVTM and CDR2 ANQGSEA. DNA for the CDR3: TGCGGCGTTGATGGGACAGGGAACAGTGAGCAGTTCTTC. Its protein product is CGVDGTGNSEQFF.

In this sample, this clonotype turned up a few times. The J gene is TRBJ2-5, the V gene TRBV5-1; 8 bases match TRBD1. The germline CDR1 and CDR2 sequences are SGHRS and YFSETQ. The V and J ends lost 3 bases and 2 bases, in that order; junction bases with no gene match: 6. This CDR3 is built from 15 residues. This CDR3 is CASSYPQGGQETQYF. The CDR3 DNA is TGCGCCAGCAGCTACCCACAGGGGGGTCAAGAGACCCAGTACTTC. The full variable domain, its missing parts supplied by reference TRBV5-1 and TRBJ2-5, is KAGVTQTPRYLIKTRGQQVTLSCSPISGHRSVSWYQQTPGQGLQFLFEYFSETQRNKGNFPGRFSGRQFSNSRSEMNVSTLELGDSALYLCASSYPQGGQETQYFGPGTRLLVL.

CDR3 in amino acids: CASSFGRGRGTQYF. As DNA, the CDR3 is TGCGCCAGCAGCTTTGGCAGGGGTCGTGGTACGCAGTATTTT. The chain uses TRBV5-1 and TRBJ2-3; D perhaps matches TRBD1 (6 bases). V lost 2 bases and J 8 bases, leaving 15 bases between the germline ends. The CDR3 has 14 residues. Germline V lookup: CDR1 SGHRS, CDR2 YFSETQ.

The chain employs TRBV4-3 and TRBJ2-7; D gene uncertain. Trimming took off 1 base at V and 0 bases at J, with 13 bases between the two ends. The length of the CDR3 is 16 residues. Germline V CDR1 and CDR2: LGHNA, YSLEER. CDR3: CASSQADGSSSYEQYF. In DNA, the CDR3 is TGCGCCAGCAGCCAAGCGGACGGTTCGAGCTCCTACGAGCAGTACTTC.

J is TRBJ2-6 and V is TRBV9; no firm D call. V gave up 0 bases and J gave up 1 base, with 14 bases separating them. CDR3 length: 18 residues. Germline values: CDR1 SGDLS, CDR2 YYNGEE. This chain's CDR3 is CASSVGNLRHSGANVLTF. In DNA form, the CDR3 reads TGTGCCAGCAGCGTAGGCAACCTCAGACATTCTGGGGCCAACGTCCTGACTTTC.

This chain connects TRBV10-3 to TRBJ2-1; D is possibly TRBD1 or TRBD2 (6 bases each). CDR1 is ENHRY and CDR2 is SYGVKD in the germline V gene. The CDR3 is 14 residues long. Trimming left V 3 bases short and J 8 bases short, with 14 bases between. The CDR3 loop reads CAISDARGVDEQFF. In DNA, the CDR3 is TGTGCCATCAGTGACGCGAGGGGGGTGGATGAGCAGTTCTTC.

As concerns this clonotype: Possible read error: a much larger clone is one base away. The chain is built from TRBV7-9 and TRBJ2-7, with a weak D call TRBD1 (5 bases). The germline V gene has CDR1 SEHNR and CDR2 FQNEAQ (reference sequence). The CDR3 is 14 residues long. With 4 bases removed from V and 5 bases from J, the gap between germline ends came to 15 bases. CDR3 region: CASSYPDKGDEQYF. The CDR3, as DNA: TGTGCCAGCAGCTACCCGGACAAGGGCGACGAGCAGTACTTC. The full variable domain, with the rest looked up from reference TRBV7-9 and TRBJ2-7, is DTGVSQNPRHKITKRGQNVTFRCDPISEHNRLYWYRQTLGQGPEFLTYFQNEAQLEKSRLLSDRFSAERPKGSFSTLEIQRTEQGDSAMYLCASSYPDKGDEQYFGPGTRLTVT.

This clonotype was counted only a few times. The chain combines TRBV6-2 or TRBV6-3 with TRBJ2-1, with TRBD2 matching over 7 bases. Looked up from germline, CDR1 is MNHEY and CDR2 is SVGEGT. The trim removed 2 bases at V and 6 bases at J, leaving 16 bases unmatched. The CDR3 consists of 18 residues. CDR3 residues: CASSYRSGGRLASNEQFF. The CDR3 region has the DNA TGTGCCAGCAGTTACAGGTCTGGCGGGAGATTAGCTAGCAATGAGCAGTTCTTC.

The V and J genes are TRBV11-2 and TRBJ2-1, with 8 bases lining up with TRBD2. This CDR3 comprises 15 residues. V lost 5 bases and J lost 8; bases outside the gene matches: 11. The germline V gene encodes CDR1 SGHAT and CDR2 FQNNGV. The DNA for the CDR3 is TGTGCCAGCAGCGGTTTAGCGGGGACCGGGTATGAGCAGTTCTTC. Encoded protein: CASSGLAGTGYEQFF.

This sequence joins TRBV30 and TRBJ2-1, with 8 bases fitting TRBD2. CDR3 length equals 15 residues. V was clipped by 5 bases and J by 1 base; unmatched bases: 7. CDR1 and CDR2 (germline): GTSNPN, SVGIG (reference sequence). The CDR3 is CAWAGTRGSYNEQFF. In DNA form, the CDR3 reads TGTGCCTGGGCCGGGACTAGGGGGTCCTACAATGAGCAGTTCTTC.

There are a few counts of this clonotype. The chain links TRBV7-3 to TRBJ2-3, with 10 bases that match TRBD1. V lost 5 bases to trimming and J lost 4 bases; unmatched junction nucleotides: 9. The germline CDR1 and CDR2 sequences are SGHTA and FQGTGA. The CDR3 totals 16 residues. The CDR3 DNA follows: TGTGCCAGCAGCCCCGGCCTCGGGACAGGGGCAGATACGCAGTATTTT. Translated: CASSPGLGTGADTQYF.